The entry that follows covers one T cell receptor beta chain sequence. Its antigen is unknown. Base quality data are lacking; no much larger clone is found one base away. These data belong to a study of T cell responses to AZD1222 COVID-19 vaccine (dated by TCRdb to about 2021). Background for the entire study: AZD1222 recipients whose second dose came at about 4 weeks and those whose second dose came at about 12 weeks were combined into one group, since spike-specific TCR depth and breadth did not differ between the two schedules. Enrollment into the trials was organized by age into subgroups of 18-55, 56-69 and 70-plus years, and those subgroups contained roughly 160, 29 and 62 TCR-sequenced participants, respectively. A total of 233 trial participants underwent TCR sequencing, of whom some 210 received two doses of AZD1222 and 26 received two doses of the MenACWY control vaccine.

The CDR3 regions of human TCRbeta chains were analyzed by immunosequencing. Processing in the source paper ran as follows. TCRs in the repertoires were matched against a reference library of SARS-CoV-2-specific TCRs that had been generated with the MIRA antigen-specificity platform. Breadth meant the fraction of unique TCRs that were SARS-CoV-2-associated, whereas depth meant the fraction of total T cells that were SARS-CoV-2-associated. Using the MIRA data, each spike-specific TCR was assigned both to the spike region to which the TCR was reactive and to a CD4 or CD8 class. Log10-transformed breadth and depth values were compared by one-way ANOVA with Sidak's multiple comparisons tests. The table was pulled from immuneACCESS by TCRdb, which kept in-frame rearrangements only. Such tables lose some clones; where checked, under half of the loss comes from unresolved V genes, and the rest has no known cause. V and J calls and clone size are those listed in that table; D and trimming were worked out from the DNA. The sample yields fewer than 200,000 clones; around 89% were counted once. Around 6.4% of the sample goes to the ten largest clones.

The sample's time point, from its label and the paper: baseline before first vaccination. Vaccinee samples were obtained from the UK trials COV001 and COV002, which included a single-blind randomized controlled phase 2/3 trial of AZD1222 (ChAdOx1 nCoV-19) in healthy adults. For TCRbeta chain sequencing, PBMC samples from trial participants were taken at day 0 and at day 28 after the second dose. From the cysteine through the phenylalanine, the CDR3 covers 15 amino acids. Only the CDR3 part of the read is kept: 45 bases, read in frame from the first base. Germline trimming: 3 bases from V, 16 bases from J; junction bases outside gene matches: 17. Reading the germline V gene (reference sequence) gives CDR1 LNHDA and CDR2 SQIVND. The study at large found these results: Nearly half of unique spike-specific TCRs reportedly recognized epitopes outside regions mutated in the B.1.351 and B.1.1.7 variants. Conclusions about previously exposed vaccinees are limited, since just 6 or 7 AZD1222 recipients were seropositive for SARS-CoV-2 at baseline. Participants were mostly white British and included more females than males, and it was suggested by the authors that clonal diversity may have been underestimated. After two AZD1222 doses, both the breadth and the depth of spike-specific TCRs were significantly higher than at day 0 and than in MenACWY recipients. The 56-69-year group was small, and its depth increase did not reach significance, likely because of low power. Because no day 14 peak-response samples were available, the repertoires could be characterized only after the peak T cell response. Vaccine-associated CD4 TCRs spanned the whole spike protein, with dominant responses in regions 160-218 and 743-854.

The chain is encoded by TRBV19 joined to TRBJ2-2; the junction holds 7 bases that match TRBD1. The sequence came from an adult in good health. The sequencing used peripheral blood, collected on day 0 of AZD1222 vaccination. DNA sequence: TGTGCCAGTAGTATCAACCCTGGGACAGCTCGAGATGCGTTTTTT. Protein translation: CASSINPGTARDAFF.